This T cell receptor beta chain originates from a study of T cells in localized non-small cell lung cancer. Measured with immunoSEQ multiplex PCR; TCRdb has only the in-frame clones, and not every one. The sample records 45,000 or so clones, roughly nine tenths being singletons. V was clipped by 6 bases and J by 1 base, with 12 bases between them. CDR1 is PRHDT and CDR2 is FYEKMQ in the germline V gene (reference sequence). The CDR3 is 14 amino acids. The rearrangement links TRBV13 to TRBJ1-1, with D unclear. The starting material was PBMCs, obtained before any cancer treatment. This TCR was recovered from a woman aged 35 to 70 with stage II lung adenocarcinoma. DNA of the CDR3: TGTGCCAGCAGGCCAGAAGGTACGAACACTGAAGCTTTCTTT. Translated, it gives CASRPEGTNTEAFF.